This T cell receptor beta chain was documented in a study of vaccination effects on CD4 cells after COVID-19. Study at large: Cultivation was performed at approximately 2.1 million PBMC per well with about 9.6 IU/ml IL-2 and 10 ug/ml peptides added. Whole-study results and caveats: Cross-reactivity toward common cold coronaviruses was confined to only 1 of 255 vaccine-induced clones in healthy vaccinees.

The method was immunoSEQ multiplex PCR; TCRdb's version includes in-frame clones alone and lacks a portion of them. The table lists some 40,000 clones, approximately 72% of them singletons. The germline V gene has CDR1 SGHTS and CDR2 YDEGEE. After removal of 0 bases from V and 5 bases from J, the junction contained 4 bases not matched to a gene. The CDR3 contains 14 residues. This clone was seen a few times. Its antigen is currently unknown. The culture ran for approximately 9 days before CD4+ T cells were isolated. Negative nucleocapsid antibody tests before and after vaccination confirmed no previous SARS-CoV-2 infection. Half-medium replacement with IL-2 medium occurred on days 3 and 7.

This receptor was obtained from a human donor who received a COVID-19 vaccine. The chain has TRBV5-8 and TRBJ1-1; 7 positions match TRBD1. The sample was CD4+ T cells from PBMCs cultured without peptide, taken before COVID-19 vaccination. DNA for the CDR3: TGTGCCAGCAGCTTGGACAGGGGAACGACTGAAGCTTTCTTT. This codes for CASSLDRGTTEAFF.